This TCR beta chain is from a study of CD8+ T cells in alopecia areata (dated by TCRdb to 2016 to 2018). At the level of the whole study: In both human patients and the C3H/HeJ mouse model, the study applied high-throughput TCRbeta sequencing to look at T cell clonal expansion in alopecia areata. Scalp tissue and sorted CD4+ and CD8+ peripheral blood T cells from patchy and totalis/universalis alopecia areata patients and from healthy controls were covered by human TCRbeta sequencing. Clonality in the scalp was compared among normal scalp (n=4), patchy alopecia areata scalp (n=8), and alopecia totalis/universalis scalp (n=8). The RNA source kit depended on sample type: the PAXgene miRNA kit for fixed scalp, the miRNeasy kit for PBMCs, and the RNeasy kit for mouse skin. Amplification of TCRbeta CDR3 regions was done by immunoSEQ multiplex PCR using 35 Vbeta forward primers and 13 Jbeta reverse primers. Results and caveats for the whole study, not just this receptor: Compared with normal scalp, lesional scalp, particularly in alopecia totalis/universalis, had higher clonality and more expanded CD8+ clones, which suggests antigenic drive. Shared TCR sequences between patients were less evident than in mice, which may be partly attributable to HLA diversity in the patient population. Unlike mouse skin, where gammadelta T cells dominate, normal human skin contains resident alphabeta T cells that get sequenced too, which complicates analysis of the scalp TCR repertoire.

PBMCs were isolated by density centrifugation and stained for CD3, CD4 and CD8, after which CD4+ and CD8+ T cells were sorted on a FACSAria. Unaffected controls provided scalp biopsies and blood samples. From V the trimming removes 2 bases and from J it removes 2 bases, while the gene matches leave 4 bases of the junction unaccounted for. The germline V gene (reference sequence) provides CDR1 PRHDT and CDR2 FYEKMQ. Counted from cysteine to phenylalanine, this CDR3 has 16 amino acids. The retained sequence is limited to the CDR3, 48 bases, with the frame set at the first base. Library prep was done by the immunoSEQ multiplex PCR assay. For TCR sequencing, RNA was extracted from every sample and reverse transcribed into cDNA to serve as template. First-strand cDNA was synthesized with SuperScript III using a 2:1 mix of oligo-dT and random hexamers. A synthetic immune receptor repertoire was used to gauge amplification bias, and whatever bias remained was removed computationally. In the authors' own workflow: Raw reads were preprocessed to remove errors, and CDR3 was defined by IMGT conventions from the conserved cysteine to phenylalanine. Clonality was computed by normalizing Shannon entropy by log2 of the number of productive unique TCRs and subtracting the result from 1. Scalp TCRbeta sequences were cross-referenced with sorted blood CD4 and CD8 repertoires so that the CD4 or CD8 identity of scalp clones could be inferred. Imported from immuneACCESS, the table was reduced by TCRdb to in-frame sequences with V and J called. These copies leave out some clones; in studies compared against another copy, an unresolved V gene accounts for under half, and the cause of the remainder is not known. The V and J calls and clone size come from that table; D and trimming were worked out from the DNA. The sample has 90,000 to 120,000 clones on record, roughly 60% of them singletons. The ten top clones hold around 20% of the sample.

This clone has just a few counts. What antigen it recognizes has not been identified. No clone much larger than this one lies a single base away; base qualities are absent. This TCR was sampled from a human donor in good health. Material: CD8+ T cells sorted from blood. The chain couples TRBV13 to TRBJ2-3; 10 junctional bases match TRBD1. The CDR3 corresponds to CASSLSGTGDTDTQYF. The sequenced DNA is TGTGCCAGCAGCTTATCCGGGACAGGGGACACAGATACGCAGTATTTT.